The T cell receptor beta chain described here comes from a study of OX40 agonist ivuxolimab in advanced cancers. Study summary: Dose-escalation cases comprised hepatocellular carcinoma, melanoma, renal cell or head and neck cancer.

V lost 5 bases and J lost 6; bases outside the gene matches: 7. Germline assignment: CDR1 SGHTA and CDR2 FQGNSA. This CDR3 has 14 amino acids. People who had autoimmune disease history or systemic immunosuppression were excluded. Study-level results: Low normalized T-cell clonal expansion also characterized some of the nonresponders. Expanded clones were, on average, more numerous in CD8+ T cells than in CD4+.

The table came from immunoSEQ multiplex PCR; TCRdb's copy has only in-frame clones and leaves some out. The sample contains about 23,000 clones, about four fifths of which appear only once. Points on this clone: Antigen unknown.

The chain links TRBV7-2 to TRBJ1-1, with 9 nucleotides matching TRBD1. The clonotype originates from an adult with an advanced solid tumor such as melanoma, head and neck, liver or kidney cancer. The starting material was CD4+ or CD8+ T cells sorted from blood, obtained in a trial of the OX40 agonist ivuxolimab. In nucleotides, the CDR3 is TGTGCCAGCAGCCTATACAGGGGGCATTCTGAAGCTTTCTTT. This gives the protein CASSLYRGHSEAFF.